The T cell receptor (beta chain) under discussion was sequenced for a study of T cells in narcolepsy. The overall study: Patients with NT1 or NT2 and healthy control donors were enrolled. Study results and limitations: Comparing one patient's CSF and blood CD4+ clonotypes highlighted HCRT- and TRIB2-specific autoreactive clonotypes. In some patient and control memory CD4+ samples, autoreactive clones were absent.

In its sample, this clone was seen once. No antigen is known for it. Likely a read error: the CDR3 ends without its conserved phenylalanine or tryptophan. After removal of 6 bases from V and 11 bases from J, the junction contained 11 bases not matched to a gene. Germline V CDR1 and CDR2: MNHEY, SVGAGI. This CDR3 contains 14 residues. Only in-frame clones appear in the TCRdb table, and some are missing; sequencing was by immunoSEQ multiplex PCR. Here the sample spans fewer than 35,000 clones, 75% to 90% being singletons. Sequencing used memory (CD45RA-) CD4+ T cells from blood. The chain is built from TRBV6-5 and TRBJ1-1, with TRBD1 matching 11 bases. This receptor was identified in a human donor in good health. CDR3 in DNA: TGTGCCAGCAGCGGACAGGGGGCGACTGGGAGGGCTTTCCTT. This codes for CASSGQGATGRAFL.